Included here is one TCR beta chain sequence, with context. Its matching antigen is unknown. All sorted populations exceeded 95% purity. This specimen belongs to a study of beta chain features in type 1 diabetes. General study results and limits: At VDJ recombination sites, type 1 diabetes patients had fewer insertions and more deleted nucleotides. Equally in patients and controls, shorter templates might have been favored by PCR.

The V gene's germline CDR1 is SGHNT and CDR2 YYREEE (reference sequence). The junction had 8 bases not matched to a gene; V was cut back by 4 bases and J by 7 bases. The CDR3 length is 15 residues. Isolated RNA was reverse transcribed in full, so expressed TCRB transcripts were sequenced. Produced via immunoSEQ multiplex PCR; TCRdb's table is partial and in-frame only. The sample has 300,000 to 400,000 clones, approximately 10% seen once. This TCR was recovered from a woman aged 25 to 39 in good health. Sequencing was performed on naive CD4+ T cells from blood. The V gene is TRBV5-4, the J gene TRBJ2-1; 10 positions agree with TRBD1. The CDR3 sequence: CASSRQGASNNEQFF. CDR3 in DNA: TGTGCCAGCAGCAGACAGGGGGCGAGCAATAATGAGCAGTTCTTC.